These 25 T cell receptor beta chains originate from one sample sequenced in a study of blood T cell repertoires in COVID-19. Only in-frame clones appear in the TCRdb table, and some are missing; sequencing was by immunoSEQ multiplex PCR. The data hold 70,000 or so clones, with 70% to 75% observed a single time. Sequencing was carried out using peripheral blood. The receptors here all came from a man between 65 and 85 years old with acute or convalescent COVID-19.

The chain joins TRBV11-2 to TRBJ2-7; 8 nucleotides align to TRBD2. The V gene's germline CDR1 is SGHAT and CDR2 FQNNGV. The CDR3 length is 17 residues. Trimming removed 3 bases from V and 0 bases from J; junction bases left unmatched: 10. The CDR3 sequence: CASSLDAWAGGSYEQYF. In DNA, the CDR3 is TGTGCCAGCAGCTTGGACGCCTGGGCGGGGGGCTCCTACGAGCAGTACTTC.

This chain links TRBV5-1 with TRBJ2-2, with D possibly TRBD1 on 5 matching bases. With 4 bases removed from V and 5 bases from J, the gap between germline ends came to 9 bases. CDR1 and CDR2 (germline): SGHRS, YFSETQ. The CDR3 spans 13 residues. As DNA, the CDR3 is TGCGCCAGCAGCACTGGACATACCGGGGAGCTGTTTTTT. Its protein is CASSTGHTGELFF.

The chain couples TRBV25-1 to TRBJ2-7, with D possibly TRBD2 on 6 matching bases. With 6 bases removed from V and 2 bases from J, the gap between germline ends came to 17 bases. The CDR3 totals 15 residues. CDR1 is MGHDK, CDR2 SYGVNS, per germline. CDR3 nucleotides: TGTGCCAGCAGATCGACCGGAGGGAATGCCTACGAGCAGTACTTC. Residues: CASRSTGGNAYEQYF.

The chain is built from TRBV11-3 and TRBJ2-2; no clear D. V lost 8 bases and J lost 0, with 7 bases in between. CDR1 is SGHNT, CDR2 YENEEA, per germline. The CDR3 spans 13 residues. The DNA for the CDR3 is TGTGCCAGCGGGCAGCCGAACACCGGGGAGCTGTTTTTT. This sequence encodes CASGQPNTGELFF.

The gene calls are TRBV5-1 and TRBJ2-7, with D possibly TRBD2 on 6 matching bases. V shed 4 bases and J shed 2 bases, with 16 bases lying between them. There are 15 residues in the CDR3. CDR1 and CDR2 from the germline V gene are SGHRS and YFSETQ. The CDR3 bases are TGCGCCAGCAGCGCTGCGGAGGGGCCGACCTACGAGCAGTACTTC. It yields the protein CASSAAEGPTYEQYF.

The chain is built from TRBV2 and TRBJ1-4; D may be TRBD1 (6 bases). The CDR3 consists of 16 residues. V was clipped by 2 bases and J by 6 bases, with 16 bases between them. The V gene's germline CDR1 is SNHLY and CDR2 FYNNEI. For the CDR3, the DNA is TGTGCCAGCAGTGAACTCCGGGGGGCGAGGGATGAAAAACTGTTTTTT. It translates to CASSELRGARDEKLFF.

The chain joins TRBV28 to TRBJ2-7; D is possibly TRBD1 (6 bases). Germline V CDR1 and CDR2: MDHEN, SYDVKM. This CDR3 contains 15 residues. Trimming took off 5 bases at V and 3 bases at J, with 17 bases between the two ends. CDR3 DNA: TGTGCCAGCAGTCCCGGTCGGGGACACCTCTACGAGCAGTACTTC. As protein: CASSPGRGHLYEQYF.

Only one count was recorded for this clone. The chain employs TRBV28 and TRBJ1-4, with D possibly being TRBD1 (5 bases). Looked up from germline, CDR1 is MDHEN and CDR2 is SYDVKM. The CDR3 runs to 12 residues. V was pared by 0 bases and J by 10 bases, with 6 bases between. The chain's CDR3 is CASSLWGGKLFF. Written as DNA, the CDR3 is TGTGCCAGCAGTTTATGGGGGGGAAAACTGTTTTTT.

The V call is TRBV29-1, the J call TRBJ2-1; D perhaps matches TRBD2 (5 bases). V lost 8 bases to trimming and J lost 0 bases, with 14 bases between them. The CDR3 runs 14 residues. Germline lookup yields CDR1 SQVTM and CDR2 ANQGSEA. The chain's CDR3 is CSLSPGSSYNEQFF. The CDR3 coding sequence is TGCAGCCTTTCCCCGGGGAGCTCCTACAATGAGCAGTTCTTC.

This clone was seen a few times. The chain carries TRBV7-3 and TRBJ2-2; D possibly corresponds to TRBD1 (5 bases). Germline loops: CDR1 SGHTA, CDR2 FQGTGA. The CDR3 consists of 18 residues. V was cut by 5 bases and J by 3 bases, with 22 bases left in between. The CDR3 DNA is TGTGCCAGCAGCCCCATAAGGGGTTCTAAAGGGGACACCGGGGAGCTGTTTTTT. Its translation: CASSPIRGSKGDTGELFF.

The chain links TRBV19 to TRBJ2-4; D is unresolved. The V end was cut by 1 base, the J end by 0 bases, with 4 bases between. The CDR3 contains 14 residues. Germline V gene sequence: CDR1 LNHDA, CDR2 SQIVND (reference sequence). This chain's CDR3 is CASSIGLAKNIQYF. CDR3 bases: TGTGCCAGTAGTATAGGGCTAGCCAAAAACATTCAGTACTTC.

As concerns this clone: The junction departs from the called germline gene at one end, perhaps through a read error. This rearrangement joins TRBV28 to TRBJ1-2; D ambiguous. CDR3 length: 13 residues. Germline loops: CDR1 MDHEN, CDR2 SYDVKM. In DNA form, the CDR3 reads TGTGCCAGCAGCTTATCCGGAGGTCGTGGCTACACCTTC. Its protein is CASSLSGGRGYTF.

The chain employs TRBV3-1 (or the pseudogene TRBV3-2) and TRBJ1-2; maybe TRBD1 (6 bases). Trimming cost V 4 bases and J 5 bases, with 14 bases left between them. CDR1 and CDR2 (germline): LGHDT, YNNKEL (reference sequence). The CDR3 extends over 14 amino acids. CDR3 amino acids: CASSPQGRGYGYTF. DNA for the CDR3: TGTGCCAGCAGCCCCCAGGGGCGCGGGTATGGCTACACCTTC.

CDR3 region: CASRVTSGRQDTQYF. The DNA for the CDR3 is TGTGCCTCTCGGGTAACTAGCGGGAGGCAAGATACGCAGTATTTT. The genes are TRBV10-3 and TRBJ2-3; TRBD2 matches at 12 bases. The CDR3 spans 15 residues. V lost 11 bases to trimming and J lost 5 bases; unmatched junction nucleotides: 11. Germline-derived CDR1 and CDR2 are ENHRY and SYGVKD.

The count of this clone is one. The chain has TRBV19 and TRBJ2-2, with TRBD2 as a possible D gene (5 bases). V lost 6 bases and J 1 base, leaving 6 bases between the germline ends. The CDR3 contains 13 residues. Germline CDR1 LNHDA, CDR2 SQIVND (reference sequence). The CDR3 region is CASRAENTGELFF. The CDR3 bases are TGTGCCAGTAGAGCGGAGAACACCGGGGAGCTGTTTTTT.

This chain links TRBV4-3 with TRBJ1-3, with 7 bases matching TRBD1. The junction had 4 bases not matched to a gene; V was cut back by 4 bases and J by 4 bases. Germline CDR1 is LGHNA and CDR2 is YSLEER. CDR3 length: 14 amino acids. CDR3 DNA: TGCGCCAGCAGCCCACAGGGGAGGGGAAACACCATATATTTT. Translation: CASSPQGRGNTIYF.

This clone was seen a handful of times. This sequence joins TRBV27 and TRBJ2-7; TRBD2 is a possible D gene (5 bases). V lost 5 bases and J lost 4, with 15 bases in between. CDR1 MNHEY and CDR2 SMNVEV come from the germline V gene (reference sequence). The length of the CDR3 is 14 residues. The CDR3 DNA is TGTGCCAGCAGTCCCCTCCGAAGAGGGTACGAGCAGTACTTC. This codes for CASSPLRRGYEQYF.

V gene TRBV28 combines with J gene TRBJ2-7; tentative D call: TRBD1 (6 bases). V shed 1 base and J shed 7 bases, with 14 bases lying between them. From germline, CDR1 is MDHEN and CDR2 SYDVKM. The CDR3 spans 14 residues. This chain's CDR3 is CASSLLQGPKEQYF. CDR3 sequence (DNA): TGTGCCAGCAGTTTATTACAGGGCCCAAAAGAGCAGTACTTC.

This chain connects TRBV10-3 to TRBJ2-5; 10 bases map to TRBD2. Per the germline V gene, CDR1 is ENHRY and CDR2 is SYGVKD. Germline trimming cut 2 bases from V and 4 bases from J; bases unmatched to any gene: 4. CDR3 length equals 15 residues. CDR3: CAISETRLAGETQYF. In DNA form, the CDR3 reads TGTGCCATCAGTGAGACCCGACTAGCGGGAGAGACCCAGTACTTC.

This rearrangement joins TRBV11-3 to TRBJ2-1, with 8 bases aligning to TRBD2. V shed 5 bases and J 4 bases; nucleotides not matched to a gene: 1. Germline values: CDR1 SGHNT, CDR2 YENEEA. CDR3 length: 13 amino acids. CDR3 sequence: CASSRGGYNEQFF. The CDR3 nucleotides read TGTGCCAGCAGCCGCGGGGGGTACAATGAGCAGTTCTTC.

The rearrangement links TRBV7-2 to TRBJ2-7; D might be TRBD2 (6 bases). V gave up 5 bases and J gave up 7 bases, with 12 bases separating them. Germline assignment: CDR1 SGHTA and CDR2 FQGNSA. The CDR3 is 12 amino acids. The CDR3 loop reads CASSLRLGEQYF. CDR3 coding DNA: TGTGCCAGCAGCCTAAGACTAGGAGAGCAGTACTTC.

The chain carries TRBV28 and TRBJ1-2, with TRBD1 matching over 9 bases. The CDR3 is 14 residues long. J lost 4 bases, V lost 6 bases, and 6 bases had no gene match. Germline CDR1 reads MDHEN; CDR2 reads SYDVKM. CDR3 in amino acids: CASSQDRGFYGYTF. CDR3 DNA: TGTGCCAGCAGCCAGGACAGGGGTTTCTATGGCTACACCTTC.

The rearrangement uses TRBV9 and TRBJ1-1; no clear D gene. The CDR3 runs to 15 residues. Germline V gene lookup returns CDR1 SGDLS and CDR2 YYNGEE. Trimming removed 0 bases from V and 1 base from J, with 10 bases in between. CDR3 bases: TGTGCCAGCAGCGTAGATGAGGGAAGGAACACTGAAGCTTTCTTT. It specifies CASSVDEGRNTEAFF.

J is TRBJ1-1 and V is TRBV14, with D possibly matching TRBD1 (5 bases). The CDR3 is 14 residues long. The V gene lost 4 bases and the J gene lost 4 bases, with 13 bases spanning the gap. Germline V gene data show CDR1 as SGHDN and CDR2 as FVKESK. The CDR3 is CASSPGLGGTEAFF. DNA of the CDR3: TGTGCCAGCAGCCCGGGCCTGGGGGGCACTGAAGCTTTCTTT.

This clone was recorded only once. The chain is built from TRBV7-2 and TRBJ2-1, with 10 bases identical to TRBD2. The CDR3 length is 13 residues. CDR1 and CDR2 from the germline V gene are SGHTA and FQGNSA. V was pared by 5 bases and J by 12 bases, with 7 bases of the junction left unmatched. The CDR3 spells CASSALAGDVQFF. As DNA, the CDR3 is TGTGCCAGCAGCGCCCTAGCGGGAGATGTGCAGTTCTTC.